The rows below give T cell receptor beta chains drawn from one sample of a study of identical twins. TCRdb fed the 5' RACE reads into MiXCR, producing one record per CDR3 protein. Here the sample spans 500,000 to 550,000 distinct CDR3 sequences, around 22% being singletons. These data were also filed under a second study, of yellow fever vaccine responses in identical twins.

Sequencing used CD4+ T cells sorted from blood. The receptor source for this set is a woman between 18 and 29 years old in good health. Both conserved end residues are part of each CDR3. The D gene is left open where the match is weak. Expanded clones are given a class, and other clones once, few, many or no size at all.

D gene: .
clone size: .
J gene: TRBJ2-3
V gene: TRBV29-1
CDR3 DNA: TGCAGCGTTGTCCTAGTGGGGAAACAGAAGACTAGCACAGATACGCAGTATTTT
CDR3 protein: CSVVLVGKQKTSTDTQYF

D gene: .
clone size: few
J gene: TRBJ1-4
V gene: TRBV20-1
CDR3 DNA: TGCAGTGCTGAGACAGAAAATGAAAAACTGTTTTTT
CDR3 protein: CSAETENEKLFF

D gene: TRBD2
clone size: few
J gene: TRBJ2-2
V gene: TRBV2
CDR3 DNA: TGTGCCAGCATAAAGGAGGCGGGGGCGAACACCGGGGAGCTGTTTTTT
CDR3 protein: CASIKEAGANTGELFF

D gene: TRBD1
clone size: few
J gene: TRBJ2-3
V gene: TRBV7-9
CDR3 DNA: TGTGCCAGCAGCTCCCTTACAGGGGTCGACGGCACAGATACGCAGTATTTT
CDR3 protein: CASSSLTGVDGTDTQYF

D gene: .
clone size: once
J gene: TRBJ2-1
V gene: TRBV20-1
CDR3 DNA: TGCAGTGCTAGAGGACCGGTCTTCAATGAGCAGTTCTTC
CDR3 protein: CSARGPVFNEQFF

D gene: .
clone size: many
J gene: TRBJ2-5
V gene: TRBV12-3/TRBV12-4
CDR3 DNA: TGTGCCAGCAGTTCGTGGACGGAACAAGAGACCCAGTACTTC
CDR3 protein: CASSSWTEQETQYF

D gene: .
clone size: .
J gene: TRBJ1-2
V gene: TRBV10-3
CDR3 DNA: TGTGCCGTCGCTCAGGCTTGGGGGGACTATGGCTACACCTTC
CDR3 protein: CAVAQAWGDYGYTF

D gene: TRBD2
clone size: .
J gene: TRBJ2-3
V gene: TRBV10-3
CDR3 DNA: TGTGCCATCGGGCCTAGCGGACGGGATACGCAGTATTTT
CDR3 protein: CAIGPSGRDTQYF

D gene: TRBD1
clone size: .
J gene: TRBJ2-4
V gene: TRBV2
CDR3 DNA: TGTGCCAGCAGTGTTTCGGGACAGCTAGCCAAAAACATTCAGTACTTC
CDR3 protein: CASSVSGQLAKNIQYF

D gene: TRBD2
clone size: .
J gene: TRBJ2-7
V gene: TRBV12-3/TRBV12-4
CDR3 DNA: TGTGCCAGCAGTTCCACTTGGACTAGCGGGACATCCTACGAGCAGTACTTC
CDR3 protein: CASSSTWTSGTSYEQYF

D gene: TRBD2
clone size: .
J gene: TRBJ2-1
V gene: TRBV27
CDR3 DNA: TGTGCCAGCAGTTTATTTTCCCTAGCGGGGGCCCTCCCAAGCTCCTACAATGAGCAGTTCTTC
CDR3 protein: CASSLFSLAGALPSSYNEQFF

D gene: .
clone size: .
J gene: TRBJ2-3
V gene: TRBV5-1
CDR3 DNA: TGCGCCAGCAGCTCCCCGGGGGAAGATACGCAGTATTTT
CDR3 protein: CASSSPGEDTQYF

D gene: TRBD2
clone size: .
J gene: TRBJ2-3
V gene: TRBV20-1
CDR3 DNA: TGCAGTGCTCCCCCGGGGGGGCGGGATACGCAGTATTTT
CDR3 protein: CSAPPGGRDTQYF

D gene: TRBD1
clone size: few
J gene: TRBJ2-3
V gene: TRBV7-6
CDR3 DNA: TGTGCCAGCAGCTTAGCGCCTTCTAGGACAGGGTGGACAGATACGCAGTATTTT
CDR3 protein: CASSLAPSRTGWTDTQYF

D gene: .
clone size: .
J gene: TRBJ2-5
V gene: TRBV6-1
CDR3 DNA: TGTGCCAGCGTATGGGTAGTCCAAGAGACCCAGTACTTC
CDR3 protein: CASVWVVQETQYF